One and the same sample provided the 12 T cell receptor beta chains below, sequenced in a study of memory CD4+ T cells and cytomegalovirus serostatus. Single viable CD3+CD4+CD8-CD45RO+ cells were sorted as the memory CD4+ T cells. The table came from immunoSEQ multiplex PCR; TCRdb's copy has only in-frame clones and leaves some out. Among tens of thousands of clones listed, roughly 79% were seen once. The sequencing sample was made of memory CD4+ T cells from blood. The receptors were sampled from an adult in good health and CMV-seronegative.

The V and J genes are TRBV6-6 and TRBJ1-1; D possibly corresponds to TRBD1 (5 bases). The length of the CDR3 is 12 residues. CDR1 is MNHNY and CDR2 is SVGAGI in the germline V gene (reference sequence). Trimming left V 9 bases short and J 1 base short, with 9 bases between. The CDR3 DNA reads as TGTGCCAGTAAGAGGGGGAACACTGAAGCTTTCTTT. Its protein product is CASKRGNTEAFF.

The chain joins TRBV4-2 to TRBJ2-2; D gene uncertain. V was cut by 0 bases and J by 0 bases, with 2 bases left in between. The germline V gene has CDR1 LGHNA and CDR2 YNFKEQ. This CDR3 has 14 amino acids. The CDR3, as DNA: TGTGCCAGCAGCCAAGAACCGAACACCGGGGAGCTGTTTTTT. Translation gives CASSQEPNTGELFF.

V gene TRBV11-2 combines with J gene TRBJ2-3; D not certain. The CDR3 consists of 16 residues. Germline CDR1 and CDR2: SGHAT and FQNNGV. V was clipped by 2 bases and J by 2 bases, with 14 bases between them. CDR3 nucleotide sequence: TGTGCCAGCAGCTTATCGGTTGGCTTCTCCACAGATACGCAGTATTTT. This translates into CASSLSVGFSTDTQYF.

This sequence joins TRBV2 and TRBJ2-1; a weak D match, TRBD2 (7 bases). V dropped 8 bases and J dropped 7 bases, with 21 bases sitting between them. CDR1 and CDR2 (germline): SNHLY, FYNNEI. The CDR3 is 15 residues long. The CDR3 region is CASGARGGDLNEQFF. The CDR3 DNA follows: TGTGCCAGCGGAGCTCGCGGGGGCGATTTGAATGAGCAGTTCTTC.

The chain carries TRBV15 and TRBJ1-6; D is uncertain. This CDR3 spans 12 amino acids. The germline V gene has CDR1 LNHNV and CDR2 YYDKDF (reference sequence). Trimming stripped 9 bases from V and 10 bases from J, with 13 bases between. The CDR3 DNA reads TGTGCCACTTCTCCTTCGGGATCACCCCTCCACTTT. This sequence encodes CATSPSGSPLHF.

J is TRBJ1-1 and V is TRBV6-4; perhaps TRBD1 as D (6 bases). V was trimmed by 4 bases and J by 5 bases, leaving 14 bases between them. Germline V gene data show CDR1 as MRHNA and CDR2 as SNTAGT. The CDR3 extends over 14 amino acids. CDR3 loop: CASSAQQGRTEAFF. The CDR3 bases are TGTGCCAGCAGTGCGCAACAGGGACGGACTGAAGCTTTCTTT.

In this sample, this clone turned up a few times. The V call is TRBV5-4, the J call TRBJ2-3, with D tentatively TRBD1 or TRBD2 (6 bases each). CDR1 is SGHNT, CDR2 YYREEE, per germline (reference sequence). The CDR3 is made up of 16 amino acids. The V end lost 0 bases, the J end lost 6 bases, and 17 bases lay between the germline ends. The CDR3 DNA sequence: TGTGCCAGCAGCTTGGGGGGGGCCTCTAGTGGCGATACGCAGTATTTT. This codes for CASSLGGASSGDTQYF.

The V and J genes are TRBV2 and TRBJ2-1, with 14 nucleotides matching TRBD2. This CDR3 region has 16 residues. Germline trimming cut 5 bases from V and 6 bases from J; bases unmatched to any gene: 6. The V gene's germline CDR1 is SNHLY and CDR2 FYNNEI. In DNA, the CDR3 is TGTGCCAGCAGTCAAAAGACTAGCGGGGGGGCCAATGAGCAGTTCTTC. As protein: CASSQKTSGGANEQFF.

The J gene is TRBJ1-5, the V gene TRBV28, with a tentative D call TRBD1 (5 bases). This CDR3 spans 15 amino acids. Germline V lookup: CDR1 MDHEN, CDR2 SYDVKM. Trimming removed 6 bases at V and 7 bases at J, with 19 bases between. Written as DNA, the CDR3 is TGTGCCAGCAGCAGCCGGGACCCCCTCGGGCAGCCCCAGCATTTT. Translation gives CASSSRDPLGQPQHF.

The CDR3 region has the DNA TGCGCCAGCAGCCTCGGGGGTAGGACCTACAATGAGCAGTTCTTC. Translated: CASSLGGRTYNEQFF. V and J are TRBV5-1 and TRBJ2-1, with D perhaps matching TRBD2 (6 bases). The CDR3 is made up of 15 amino acids. Trimming stripped 4 bases from V and 2 bases from J, with 13 bases between. Germline assignment: CDR1 SGHRS and CDR2 YFSETQ. Looking up the rest from reference TRBV5-1 and TRBJ2-1 gives the full variable domain: KAGVTQTPRYLIKTRGQQVTLSCSPISGHRSVSWYQQTPGQGLQFLFEYFSETQRNKGNFPGRFSGRQFSNSRSEMNVSTLELGDSALYLCASSLGGRTYNEQFFGPGTRLTVL.

The chain has TRBV19 and TRBJ1-5; D is unclear. The V end was cut by 7 bases, the J end by 3 bases, with 13 bases between. Per germline, CDR1 LNHDA and CDR2 SQIVND (reference sequence). This CDR3 spans 14 amino acids. The CDR3 region is CASKGTGDNQPQHF. The CDR3 DNA follows: TGTGCCAGTAAAGGTACGGGAGACAATCAGCCCCAGCATTTT.

The rearrangement uses TRBV2 and TRBJ2-2; 8 nucleotides agree with TRBD2. The CDR3 consists of 15 residues. Germline V CDR1 and CDR2: SNHLY, FYNNEI. Trimming took 6 bases from V and 8 from J; bases not matched to a gene: 11. CDR3 nucleotide sequence: TGTGCCAGCAGGAGCGGGGGCGAGCGGAGGGGGGAGCTGTTTTTT. This translates into CASRSGGERRGELFF.